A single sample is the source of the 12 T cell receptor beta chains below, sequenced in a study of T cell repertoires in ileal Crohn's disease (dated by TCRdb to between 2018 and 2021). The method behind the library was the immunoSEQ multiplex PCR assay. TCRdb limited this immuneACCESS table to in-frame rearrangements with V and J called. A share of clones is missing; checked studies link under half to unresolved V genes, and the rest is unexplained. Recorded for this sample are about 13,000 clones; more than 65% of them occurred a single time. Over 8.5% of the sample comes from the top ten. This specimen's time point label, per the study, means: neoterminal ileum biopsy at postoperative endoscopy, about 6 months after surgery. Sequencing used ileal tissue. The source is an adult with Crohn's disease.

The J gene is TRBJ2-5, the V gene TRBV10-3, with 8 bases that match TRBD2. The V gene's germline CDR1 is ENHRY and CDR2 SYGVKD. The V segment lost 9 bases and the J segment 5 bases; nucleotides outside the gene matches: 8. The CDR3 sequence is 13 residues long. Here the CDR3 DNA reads TGTGCCATTGCCGGGGGGGCCAGGGAGACCCAGTACTTC. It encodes CAIAGGARETQYF.

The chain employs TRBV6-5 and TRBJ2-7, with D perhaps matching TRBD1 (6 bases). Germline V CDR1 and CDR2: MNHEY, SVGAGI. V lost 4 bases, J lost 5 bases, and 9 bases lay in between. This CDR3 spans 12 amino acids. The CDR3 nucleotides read TGTGCCAGCAGTTCCGACAGGAACGAGCAGTACTTC. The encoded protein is CASSSDRNEQYF.

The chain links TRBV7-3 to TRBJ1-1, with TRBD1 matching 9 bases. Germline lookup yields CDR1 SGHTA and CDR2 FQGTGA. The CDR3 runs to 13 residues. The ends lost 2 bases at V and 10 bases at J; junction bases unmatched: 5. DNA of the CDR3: TGTGCCAGCAGCTTAGGGACAGGGCCTGGAGCTTTCTTT. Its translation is CASSLGTGPGAFF.

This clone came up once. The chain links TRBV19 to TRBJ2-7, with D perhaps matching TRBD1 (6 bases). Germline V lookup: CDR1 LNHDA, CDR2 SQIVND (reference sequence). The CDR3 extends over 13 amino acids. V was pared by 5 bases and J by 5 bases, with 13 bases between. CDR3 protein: CASSPGQRNEQYF. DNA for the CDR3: TGTGCCAGTAGTCCGGGACAAAGAAACGAGCAGTACTTC. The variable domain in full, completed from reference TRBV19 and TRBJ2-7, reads DGGITQSPKYLFRKEGQNVTLSCEQNLNHDAMYWYRQDPGQGLRLIYYSQIVNDFQKGDIAEGYSVSREKKESFPLTVTSAQKNPTAFYLCASSPGQRNEQYFGPGTRLTVT.

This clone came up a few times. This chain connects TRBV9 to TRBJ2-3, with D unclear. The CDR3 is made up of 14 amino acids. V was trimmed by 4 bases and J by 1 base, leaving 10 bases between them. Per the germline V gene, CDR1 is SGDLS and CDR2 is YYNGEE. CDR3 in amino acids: CASSLRTGTDTQYF. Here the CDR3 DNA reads TGTGCCAGCAGCCTTCGGACGGGCACAGATACGCAGTATTTT.

CDR3 in amino acids: CASSLGPGVDKNIQYF. The CDR3 DNA follows: TGCGCCAGCAGCTTGGGCCCAGGAGTTGACAAAAACATTCAGTACTTC. This chain connects TRBV5-1 to TRBJ2-4; D gene ambiguous. The CDR3 totals 16 residues. Trimming removed 0 bases at V and 3 bases at J, with 13 bases between. Per germline, CDR1 SGHRS and CDR2 YFSETQ.

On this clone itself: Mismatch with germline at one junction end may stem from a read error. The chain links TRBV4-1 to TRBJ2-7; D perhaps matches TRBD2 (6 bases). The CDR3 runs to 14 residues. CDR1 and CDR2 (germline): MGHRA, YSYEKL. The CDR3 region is CASSHPGATYEQYF. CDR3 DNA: TGTGCCAGCAGCCATCCGGGAGCTACCTACGAGCAGTACTTC.

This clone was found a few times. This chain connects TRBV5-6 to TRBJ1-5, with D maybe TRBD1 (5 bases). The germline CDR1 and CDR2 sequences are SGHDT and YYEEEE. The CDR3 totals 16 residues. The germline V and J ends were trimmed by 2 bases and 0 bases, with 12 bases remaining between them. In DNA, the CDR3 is TGTGCCAGCAGCTTTAGGGGATTTTATAGCAATCAGCCCCAGCATTTT. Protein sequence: CASSFRGFYSNQPQHF.

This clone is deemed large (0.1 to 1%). This CDR3 is CASSTGDNQPQHF. The CDR3 nucleotides read TGCGCCAGCAGTACGGGTGACAATCAGCCCCAGCATTTT. The chain links TRBV10-1 to TRBJ1-5; D is undetermined. Germline V gene data show CDR1 as WNHNN and CDR2 as SYGVQD (reference sequence). CDR3 size: 13 residues. V lost 5 bases, J lost 3 bases, and 8 bases lay in between.

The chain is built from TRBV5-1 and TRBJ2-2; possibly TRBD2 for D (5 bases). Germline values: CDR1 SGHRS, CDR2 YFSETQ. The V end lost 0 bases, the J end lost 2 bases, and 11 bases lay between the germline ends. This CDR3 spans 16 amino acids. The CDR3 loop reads CASSLAGGINTGELFF. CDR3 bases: TGCGCCAGCAGCTTGGCCGGAGGTATCAACACCGGGGAGCTGTTTTTT.

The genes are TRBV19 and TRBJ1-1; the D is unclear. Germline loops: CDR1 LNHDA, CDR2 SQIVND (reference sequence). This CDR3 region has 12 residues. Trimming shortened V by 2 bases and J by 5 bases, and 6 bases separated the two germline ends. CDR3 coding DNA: TGTGCCAGTAGTATAACTGGAACTGAAGCTTTCTTT. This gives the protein CASSITGTEAFF.

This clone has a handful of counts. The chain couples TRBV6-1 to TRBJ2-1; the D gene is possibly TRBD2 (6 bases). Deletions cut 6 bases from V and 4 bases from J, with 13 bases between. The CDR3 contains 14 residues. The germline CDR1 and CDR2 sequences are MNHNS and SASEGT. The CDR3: CASRQAGAYNEQFF. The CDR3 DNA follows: TGTGCCAGCAGACAAGCGGGCGCTTACAATGAGCAGTTCTTC.